The entry below describes one T cell receptor (beta chain). This clonotype was detected many times. This clone's antigen is unknown. No much larger clone exists at a distance of one base, and base qualities are not known. The data originate from a study of neurological immune-mediated disorders (dated by TCRdb to about 2019). As for the study more broadly: Among the approximately 35 multiple sclerosis patients, relapsing-remitting MS accounted for around 30 and secondary progressive MS accounted for 3. Using UMI-based sequencing, the study compared peripheral blood TCR-beta repertoires from patients with HTLV-I-associated myelopathy (HAM/TSP), patients with multiple sclerosis, and healthy controls. Longitudinal samples, technical triplicates and paired sorted CD4+ and CD8+ T-cell subsets, alongside PBMC samples, were included among the roughly 98 TCR-beta libraries. Of the approximately 70 subjects in the cohort, about 14 were HAM/TSP patients, about 35 were multiple sclerosis patients, and around 20 were healthy controls. The study at large found these results: No clinical or MRI features were associated with the MS cluster, and the authors said that larger cohorts are needed. Phylogenetic analysis grouped repertoires from 18 of 34 MS patients into a cluster of related CDR3 sequences, suggesting a possible repertoire-level signature. TCR clonal expansion was highest in HAM/TSP patients and lowest in MS patients, with MS patients falling below even healthy controls. Expanded clones from different subjects shared no identical CDR3 amino acid sequences, which suggests that TCR-beta repertoires were private in all groups.

TCR libraries for sorted subsets were made from 950,000 to 1,000,000 sorted CD4+ or CD8+ T cells. Multiple sclerosis patients were enrolled in a US clinical protocol evaluating disease progression by magnetic resonance imaging. Peripheral blood underwent Ficoll-Hypaque density gradient centrifugation to isolate PBMCs, which were then cryopreserved in liquid nitrogen. The study also sequenced paired sorted CD4+ and CD8+ subsets from healthy controls, HAM/TSP patients and MS patients. The CDR3 starts with the cysteine, ends with the phenylalanine, and has 14 residues. The DNA shown is the 42-base CDR3, in frame from base 1. At the junction V is shortened by 6 bases and J by 7 bases, with 15 bases in between. Reading the germline V gene gives CDR1 KGHDR and CDR2 SFDVKD. cDNA was synthesized by template-switch 5'RACE using a primer with a 10-nucleotide random unique molecular identifier that tagged each TCR transcript. Each sequencing run produced over 170 million TCR-beta sequences covering 15-18 subjects. Total RNA was extracted with the RNeasy kit. Using the KAPA Real-time Library Amplification kit, TCR-beta VDJ regions were amplified with primers for the TCR constant region and the 5'RACE anchor. Sample indexes and Illumina adaptors were added in a first PCR, and a second PCR then increased library yield. After Ampure bead purification, the roughly 650 bp TCR product was size-selected on a 2% E-gel SizeSelection system. Library quality was checked on a Bioanalyzer, concentration was measured with Qubit, and libraries were quantified with the Kapa Library Quantification kit before pooling. Libraries were sequenced paired-end 2 x 150 bp on an Illumina HiSeq 2500. To increase sequence diversity, about 23-30% phiX was spiked into each library pool. Under the source paper's analysis protocol: The quality-filtered reads were processed with the UMI-based MiGEC pipeline, whose error correction step removed more than 75% of the raw TCR sequences. VDJ genes were aligned to IMGT germline references, and each clonotype was defined by a unique CDR3 amino acid sequence together with V-J genes. Clonal expansion, Shannon diversity and CDR3 relatedness (CalcPairwiseDistances, ClusterSamples) were evaluated with VDJtools, and phylogenetic trees were built with CLCbio workbench. Using coefficient-of-variation modelling across technical triplicates, the study counted a clone as expanded if it had at least 8 unique UMIs. TCRdb reprocessed the public reads (quality trimming at Q25 with fastp, clone calling with MiXCR) and kept in-frame beta chains. Merged by CDR3 protein, the rows form single entries marked with the most common genes and DNA. The V and J calls come from TCRdb's annotation, not from the publication. The sample includes approximately 44,000 distinct CDR3 sequences, with 4.5% to 7% observed a single time. The ten biggest clones cover 1.4% to 1.5% of the sample.

The source material was CD4+ T cells from blood. The rearrangement combines TRBV24-1 with TRBJ1-5, with a tentative D gene TRBD1 over 6 matching bases. The origin of this receptor is a young woman with multiple sclerosis. This receptor has the CDR3 CATSRSGGHQPQHF. The bases read TGTGCCACCAGTCGATCCGGGGGGCACCAGCCCCAGCATTTT.